This T cell receptor beta chain is from a study of CD8 T cells in ankylosing spondylitis. The V segment lost 2 bases and the J segment 4 bases; nucleotides outside the gene matches: 1. Germline-derived CDR1 and CDR2 are SGHTA and FQGNSA. The CDR3 totals 14 residues. MiXCR, run by TCRdb on the 5' RACE reads, gives a single entry per CDR3 protein. This sample yields some 250,000 distinct CDR3 sequences, of which 8.6% are seen a single time; nearly 7% belongs to the top ten. This clonotype was observed at least ten times. Its antigen remains unknown. Study results and caveats: A subset of motif variants has previously been described in the synovial fluid and blood of reactive arthritis.

This chain joins TRBV7-2 and TRBJ2-1, with 8 bases lining up with TRBD2. This clonotype originated in a male donor with ankylosing spondylitis or in good health (not recorded which). The sample taken for sequencing was blood, either unsorted or a sorted T cell fraction (not recorded which). The CDR3 loop reads CASSLQRGYNEQFF. In nucleotides, the CDR3 is TGTGCCAGCAGCTTACAGCGGGGGTACAATGAGCAGTTCTTC.